A selection of T cell receptor beta chains follows, all from one sample in a study of blood T cell repertoires in COVID-19. Generated by immunoSEQ multiplex PCR, the TCRdb table keeps only in-frame clones and is missing some. The sample includes about 110,000 clones, nearly 90% of them seen just once. Sequencing was carried out using peripheral blood. The receptors were sampled from a woman in her 70s who had recovered from COVID-19. Each CDR3 is given with its conserved first and last residue. The order of the fields is J gene, clone size, D gene, V gene, CDR3 DNA, CDR3 protein. The D gene is left open where the match is weak. Some rows have no size entry. The others give once, few or many, or a class for an expanded clone.

TRBJ2-5 | . | . | TRBV3-1/TRBV3-2 | TGTGCCAGCAGCCAACAGCGGAGACAAGAGACCCAGTACTTC | CASSQQRRQETQYF
TRBJ1-5 | . | . | TRBV19 | TGTGCCAGTAGTCCTGGGCCTTTTAGCAATCAGCCCCAGCATTTT | CASSPGPFSNQPQHF
TRBJ1-1 | . | . | TRBV2 | TGTGCCAGCCTCGGTGCGTACGGTGAAGCTTTCTTT | CASLGAYGEAFF
TRBJ1-2 | . | . | TRBV4-3 | TGCGCCAGCAGCCAAGGACGAACCAGGGGAGCCTATGGCTACACCTTC | CASSQGRTRGAYGYTF
TRBJ1-1 | . | . | TRBV7-9 | TGTGCCAGCAGCTCAGCTAGGGGAAGCGGGACTGAAGCTTTCTTT | CASSSARGSGTEAFF
TRBJ1-2 | . | TRBD1 | TRBV4-1 | TGCGCCAGCAGCCAGACCAACTCCGGGACAGCCTATGGCTACACCTTC | CASSQTNSGTAYGYTF
TRBJ2-1 | . | . | TRBV24-1 | TGTGCCACCAGTGACTACACAGGGTCCGGCTACAATGAGCAGTTCTTC | CATSDYTGSGYNEQFF
TRBJ1-4 | . | TRBD1 | TRBV2 | TGTGCCAGCGGGGGGACAGGGAATGAAAAACTGTTTTTT | CASGGTGNEKLFF
TRBJ2-6 | . | . | TRBV19 | TGTGCCAGTAGTATAGATCCCGCAGGTCAGGCGGGGGCCAACGTCCTGACTTTC | CASSIDPAGQAGANVLTF
TRBJ2-1 | . | . | TRBV2 | TGTGCCAGCCTCAAGGTGTCGGAGGGTGAGCAGTTCTTC | CASLKVSEGEQFF
TRBJ1-4 | . | TRBD1 | TRBV7-2 | TGTGCCAGCAGCCGTGGCGGGACAGAGGGTGAAAAACTGTTTTTT | CASSRGGTEGEKLFF
TRBJ2-7 | . | . | TRBV6-5 | TGTGCCAGCAGTTTTAACTACGAGCAGTACTTC | CASSFNYEQYF
TRBJ2-3 | . | . | TRBV7-2 | TGTGCCAGCATGGGGGGCGGGGGTGCAGATACGCAGTATTTT | CASMGGGGADTQYF
TRBJ2-3 | . | TRBD1 | TRBV10-1 | TGCGCCAGCAGTGAGTCGATGGGGACAGGGCCTAGCACAGATACGCAGTATTTT | CASSESMGTGPSTDTQYF
TRBJ2-5 | once | TRBD1 | TRBV7-9 | TGTGCCACCGACGCTCACGCAGGGGGCCCGATGACCCAGTACTTC | CATDAHAGGPMTQYF
TRBJ1-5 | . | . | TRBV7-3 | TGTGCCAGCAGCTTGCCCGGGACGGGCGGAGGGACTTTCAATCAGCCCCAGCATTTT | CASSLPGTGGGTFNQPQHF
TRBJ1-1 | . | . | TRBV19 | TGTGCCAGTAGTATACGCGGCAGGGCCACTGAAGCTTTCTTT | CASSIRGRATEAFF
TRBJ2-3 | . | . | TRBV5-4 | TGTGCCAGCAGCTTCGGCTCCGCGGCGGCAGATACGCAGTATTTT | CASSFGSAAADTQYF
TRBJ2-3 | . | . | TRBV4-3 | TGCGCCAGCAGCCAGCAGCTCCTGCGGGGACGGCCTAGCACAGATACGCAGTATTTT | CASSQQLLRGRPSTDTQYF
TRBJ1-2 | . | TRBD1 | TRBV7-9 | TGTGCCAGCAGCCCGGGCGGGGGACAGGGGAGTTATGGCTACACCTTC | CASSPGGGQGSYGYTF
TRBJ2-3 | once | . | TRBV7-3 | TGTGCCAGCAGCCCAAGGGCGGGGGCCGGAGTCACAGATACGCAGTATTTT | CASSPRAGAGVTDTQYF
TRBJ1-5 | . | . | TRBV28 | TGTGCCAGCAGTTCCCCCCAAGGGGGCAATCAGCCCCAGCATTTT | CASSSPQGGNQPQHF
TRBJ2-7 | . | . | TRBV3-1/TRBV3-2 | TGTGCCAGCAGCCTCCTTGGGAGCTCCTACGAGCAGTACTTC | CASSLLGSSYEQYF
TRBJ1-1 | . | . | TRBV30 | TGTGCCTGGAAGGGGCAGAACACTGAAGCTTTCTTT | CAWKGQNTEAFF
TRBJ2-5 | . | TRBD1 | TRBV19 | TGTGCCAGTAGTGGGACAGGGCAAGAGACCCAGTACTTC | CASSGTGQETQYF
TRBJ2-7 | . | . | TRBV28 | TGTGCCAGTACGCGGGGGCGCAACTACGAGCAGTACTTC | CASTRGRNYEQYF
TRBJ2-7 | . | TRBD2 | TRBV7-2 | TGTGCCAGCAGCGCCATGGGCGGGAGTCTTTACGAGCAGTACTTC | CASSAMGGSLYEQYF
TRBJ2-7 | few | . | TRBV28 | TGTGCCAGCAGGTGGTTACACTCCTACGAGCAGTACTTC | CASRWLHSYEQYF
TRBJ2-7 | . | . | TRBV7-8 | TGTGCCAGCAGCTTAGGGGGGGTAACCTACGAGCAGTACTTC | CASSLGGVTYEQYF
TRBJ2-6 | . | TRBD1 | TRBV4-3 | TGCGCCAGCAGCCAAGAACCCCAGGGGGCTGGGGCCAACGTCCTGACTTTC | CASSQEPQGAGANVLTF
TRBJ1-2 | . | . | TRBV7-2 | TGTGCCAGCAGCTTAGCAGGGGTAGGTGGCTACACCTTC | CASSLAGVGGYTF
TRBJ1-5 | . | . | TRBV19 | TGTGCCAGTACCAACCCCCGGCCACCGGAGAATTCTAGCAATCAGCCCCAGCATTTT | CASTNPRPPENSSNQPQHF
TRBJ2-7 | . | TRBD2 | TRBV7-9 | TGTGCCAGCAGCTCGACTAGCGGGGCGTACGAGCAGTACTTC | CASSSTSGAYEQYF
TRBJ1-5 | . | TRBD1 | TRBV6-2/TRBV6-3 | TGTGCCAGCAGTTCCCGGGACAGGGGGGTTCAGCCCCAGCATTTT | CASSSRDRGVQPQHF
TRBJ2-1 | . | . | TRBV5-1 | TGCGCCAGCAGCTCCAGGACAGTCAGCTCCTACAATGAGCAGTTCTTC | CASSSRTVSSYNEQFF
TRBJ2-7 | . | . | TRBV24-1 | TGTGCCACCAGCTCCAGGGCGGGAACCTACGAGCAGTACTTC | CATSSRAGTYEQYF
TRBJ2-1 | . | . | TRBV7-3 | TGTGCCAGCAGCTTAGTCGGGGCCTACAATGAGCAGTTCTTC | CASSLVGAYNEQFF
TRBJ2-5 | . | TRBD1 | TRBV5-1 | TGCGCCAGCAGCTCCCCCAGGGGGCAAGAGACCCAGTACTTC | CASSSPRGQETQYF
TRBJ2-7 | . | . | TRBV7-9 | TGTGCCAGCAGCTTAGCGTTGGGCCGTACCTACGAGCAGTACTTC | CASSLALGRTYEQYF
TRBJ2-1 | . | . | TRBV30 | TGTGCCTGGATGACACCGGGACTTTCGGGGGATGAGCAGTTCTTC | CAWMTPGLSGDEQFF
TRBJ2-5 | . | . | TRBV7-3 | TGTGCCAGCAGCTCAGGCCCGCGAGAGACCCAGTACTTC | CASSSGPRETQYF
TRBJ2-7 | . | . | TRBV5-1 | TGCGCCAGCAGCCCGGGCTACGAGCAGTACTTC | CASSPGYEQYF
TRBJ2-1 | . | TRBD2 | TRBV15 | TGTGCCACCAGCGGGCGACTAGCCCTAAATTACAATGAGCAGTTCTTC | CATSGRLALNYNEQFF
TRBJ2-5 | . | . | TRBV7-9 | TGTGCCAGCACCACTTTCACAGGGCAAGAGACCCAGTACTTC | CASTTFTGQETQYF
TRBJ2-7 | once | TRBD2 | TRBV7-9 | TGTGCCAGCAGCCCCCTAGCGGGCTCCTACGAGCAGTACTTC | CASSPLAGSYEQYF
TRBJ2-5 | few | TRBD1 | TRBV2 | TGTGCCAGCCGTGGCAGGGGGAGTTCGGAGACCCAGTACTTC | CASRGRGSSETQYF
TRBJ2-7 | . | TRBD1 | TRBV10-3 | TGTGCCATCAGTTGGACAGGGGATCGCGAGCAGTACTTC | CAISWTGDREQYF
TRBJ1-2 | . | . | TRBV5-5 | TGTGCCAGCAGCTTGGCATGGCGGGGAGGGATAAACTCTGGCTACACCTTC | CASSLAWRGGINSGYTF
TRBJ2-7 | . | . | TRBV3-1/TRBV3-2 | TGTGCCAGCAGCCAAACACTGTGGCAGGGTAGCTCCTACGAGCAGTACTTC | CASSQTLWQGSSYEQYF
TRBJ1-4 | . | . | TRBV6-5 | TGTGCCAGCTATTACGAGGGGAGGAATGAAAAACTGTTTTTT | CASYYEGRNEKLFF
TRBJ1-5 | few | TRBD1 | TRBV6-1 | TGTGCCAGCAGTGGCGGGACAGGGAGGTATAGCAATCAGCCCCAGCATTTT | CASSGGTGRYSNQPQHF
TRBJ1-2 | . | . | TRBV19 | TGTGCCAGTAGTACTATCTCCGGGACCCGGGACTATGACTACACCTTC | CASSTISGTRDYDYTF
TRBJ2-3 | . | TRBD1 | TRBV5-1 | TGCGCCAGCAGCTTTGACAGGGGGCCGAGCACAGATACGCAGTATTTT | CASSFDRGPSTDTQYF
TRBJ2-1 | . | TRBD2 | TRBV28 | TGTGCCAGCAGTTTAGCGACTAGCGAAATCAATGAGCAGTTCTTC | CASSLATSEINEQFF
TRBJ2-7 | once | TRBD1 | TRBV6-5 | TGTGCCAGCAGGCTGGACCCGGGACAGACCTACGAGCAGTACTTC | CASRLDPGQTYEQYF
TRBJ2-2 | . | TRBD1 | TRBV5-6 | TGTGCCAGCAGCTTGCCGTGGAGGGGACAGGGTAGGCCCGGGGAGCTGTTTTTT | CASSLPWRGQGRPGELFF
TRBJ2-3 | . | TRBD1 | TRBV6-6 | TGTGCCAGCAGTGACCAGAGGGGGCCGAGGGATACGCAGTATTTT | CASSDQRGPRDTQYF
TRBJ2-3 | . | TRBD2 | TRBV14 | TGTGCCAGCAGCCGACCACGAGCGGGAGAAGTCTATACGCAGTATTTT | CASSRPRAGEVYTQYF
TRBJ2-5 | . | . | TRBV29-1 | TGCAGCGTGCGGGACGGCGCGAGTACCCAGTACTTC | CSVRDGASTQYF